Below, 24 T cell receptor beta chains from the same sample are listed, as sequenced in a study of T cell responses to AZD1222 COVID-19 vaccine. Some clones are missing from TCRdb's copy, which holds only in-frame ones; the method was immunoSEQ multiplex PCR. Among about 140,000 clones listed, approximately 95% were seen once. The sample was peripheral blood, taken 28 days after the second AZD1222 dose. Receptors were obtained from an adult who received the AZD1222 COVID-19 vaccine.

A few counts support this clone. The chain combines TRBV5-6 with TRBJ1-2, with D perhaps matching TRBD1 (5 bases). Germline V gene lookup returns CDR1 SGHDT and CDR2 YYEEEE. V shed 2 bases and J shed 2 bases, with 7 bases lying between them. CDR3 length: 13 residues. The CDR3, as DNA: TGTGCCAGCAGCTTTAGGGACAACTATGGCTACACCTTC. Translation gives CASSFRDNYGYTF. Full variable domain (missing parts from reference TRBV5-6 and TRBJ1-2): DAGVTQSPTHLIKTRGQQVTLRCSPKSGHDTVSWYQQALGQGPQFIFQYYEEEERQRGNFPDRFSGHQFPNYSSELNVNALLLGDSALYLCASSFRDNYGYTFGSGTRLTVV.

The V gene is TRBV25-1, the J gene TRBJ1-3; no clear D. The CDR3 contains 13 residues. Trimming removed 9 bases from V and 3 bases from J, with 12 bases in between. Germline CDR1 is MGHDK and CDR2 is SYGVNS. CDR3 residues: CASIPGHGNTIYF. CDR3 nucleotide sequence: TGTGCCAGTATACCGGGTCATGGAAACACCATATATTTT.

Here the CDR3 reads CASSQSGQNTYEQYF. The CDR3 DNA follows: TGCGCCAGCAGTCAATCCGGACAGAATACCTACGAGCAGTACTTC. The chain uses TRBV23-1 and TRBJ2-7; a possible D gene is TRBD1 (6 bases). Being an ORF, TRBV23-1 has a function that is uncertain. The CDR3 is 15 amino acids. V was clipped by 0 bases and J by 2 bases, with 11 bases between them.

The V and J genes are TRBV7-6 and TRBJ1-5; D unresolved. Germline CDR1 reads SGHVS; CDR2 reads FNYEAQ. The CDR3 is 13 residues long. The V and J ends lost 2 bases and 3 bases respectively, with 5 bases between them. In nucleotides, the CDR3 is TGTGCCAGCAGCTTATCCCCCAATCAGCCCCAGCATTTT. Translation gives CASSLSPNQPQHF.

DNA of the CDR3: TGTGCCAGCAGTCTACACTCCTACGAGCAGTACTTC. It yields the protein CASSLHSYEQYF. This chain uses TRBV28 with TRBJ2-7; D is uncertain. Germline values: CDR1 MDHEN, CDR2 SYDVKM. This CDR3 region has 12 residues. V was clipped by 5 bases and J by 0 bases, with 5 bases between them.

The rearrangement joins TRBV5-8 to TRBJ1-3; 10 bases are a match to TRBD1. The J segment lost 1 base and the V segment lost 3 bases, leaving 4 bases of the junction unmatched. The CDR3 loop spans 16 amino acids. Germline loops: CDR1 SGHTS, CDR2 YDEGEE. CDR3 amino acids: CASSWDRGASGNTIYF. The CDR3 DNA sequence: TGTGCCAGCAGCTGGGACAGGGGTGCTTCTGGAAACACCATATATTTT.

The genes are TRBV18 and TRBJ2-3, with D hard to call. The CDR3 length is 13 residues. Germline V lookup: CDR1 KGHSH, CDR2 LQKENI. V lost 5 bases and J 0 bases, leaving 6 bases between the germline ends. The DNA for the CDR3 is TGTGCCAGCTCAATATCTAGCACAGATACGCAGTATTTT. It codes for CASSISSTDTQYF.

Only a few counts were recorded for this clone. The V call is TRBV13, the J call TRBJ2-5, with 7 bases aligning to TRBD2. The CDR3 consists of 15 residues. V shed 3 bases and J 5 bases; nucleotides not matched to a gene: 9. Germline loops: CDR1 PRHDT, CDR2 FYEKMQ (reference sequence). The chain's CDR3 is CASSFYGQGGETQYF. The CDR3 DNA follows: TGTGCCAGCAGCTTTTACGGGCAGGGAGGGGAGACCCAGTACTTC. The whole variable domain, remainder taken from reference TRBV13 and TRBJ2-5, is AAGVIQSPRHLIKEKRETATLKCYPIPRHDTVYWYQQGPGQDPQFLISFYEKMQSDKGSIPDRFSAQQFSDYHSELNMSSLELGDSALYFCASSFYGQGGETQYFGPGTRLLVL.

The rearrangement links TRBV7-3 to TRBJ2-5, with D perhaps given as TRBD1 or TRBD2 (5 bases each). Germline CDR1 and CDR2: SGHTA and FQGTGA. Trimming removed 2 bases at V and 7 bases at J, with 11 bases between. CDR3 length: 13 residues. This chain's CDR3 is CASSLEGQGTQYF. The CDR3 bases are TGTGCCAGCAGCTTAGAGGGTCAGGGGACCCAGTACTTC.

This sequence joins TRBV27 and TRBJ2-3; possibly TRBD2 for D (5 bases). The germline gives CDR1 MNHEY, CDR2 SMNVEV (reference sequence). The CDR3 sequence is 12 residues long. The V and J ends lost 8 bases and 7 bases respectively, with 13 bases between them. The CDR3 reads CASSPTGNTQYF. Here the CDR3 DNA reads TGTGCCAGCTCCCCCACGGGGAATACGCAGTATTTT.

The chain employs TRBV7-2 and TRBJ1-1; 9 bases align to TRBD1. CDR3 size: 15 residues. Germline assignment: CDR1 SGHTA and CDR2 FQGNSA. V shed 5 bases and J 4 bases; nucleotides not matched to a gene: 8. The CDR3 here is CASSRDRAVGTEAFF. DNA of the CDR3: TGTGCCAGCAGCCGGGACAGGGCGGTTGGCACTGAAGCTTTCTTT.

The chain employs TRBV3-1 (or the pseudogene TRBV3-2) and TRBJ2-2, with D perhaps matching TRBD1 or TRBD2 (5 bases each). Deletions cut 1 base from V and 3 bases from J, with 9 bases between. The length of the CDR3 is 15 residues. Germline V gene lookup returns CDR1 LGHDT and CDR2 YNNKEL (reference sequence). The CDR3 loop reads CASSQGGTHTGELFF. Written as DNA, the CDR3 is TGTGCCAGCAGCCAAGGGGGGACCCACACCGGGGAGCTGTTTTTT.

This chain joins TRBV3-1 (or the pseudogene TRBV3-2) and TRBJ2-3; TRBD2 matches 8 bases. Unmatched junction bases numbered 10, after V lost 7 bases and J lost 4 bases. There are 15 residues in the CDR3. Germline lookup yields CDR1 LGHDT and CDR2 YNNKEL (reference sequence). CDR3: CASTSTGGASDTQYF. As DNA, the CDR3 is TGTGCCAGCACCTCAACCGGGGGGGCCTCAGATACGCAGTATTTT.

The rearrangement uses TRBV7-9 and TRBJ1-1; tentatively, D is TRBD1 (5 bases). This CDR3 is built from 13 residues. Per germline, CDR1 SEHNR and CDR2 FQNEAQ (reference sequence). Trimming left V 1 base short and J 8 bases short, with 11 bases between. The CDR3 DNA sequence: TGTGCCAGCAGCTTAGTTCCAGGGCAAGAAGCTTTCTTT. It specifies CASSLVPGQEAFF.

This chain joins TRBV5-1 and TRBJ2-5; a weak D match, TRBD2 (6 bases). V was cut by 2 bases and J by 2 bases, with 7 bases left in between. The germline gives CDR1 SGHRS, CDR2 YFSETQ. The CDR3 has 13 residues. The chain's CDR3 is CASSFAGQETQYF. The CDR3 nucleotides are TGCGCCAGCAGCTTCGCGGGGCAAGAGACCCAGTACTTC.

This chain links TRBV27 with TRBJ2-2; TRBD1 agrees at 7 bases. The CDR3 is 16 residues long. V lost 4 bases and J lost 0; bases outside the gene matches: 5. Germline CDR1 is MNHEY and CDR2 is SMNVEV (reference sequence). CDR3 loop: CASSWDSITNTGELFF. The CDR3 DNA reads as TGTGCCAGCAGTTGGGACAGTATTACGAACACCGGGGAGCTGTTTTTT.

The chain uses TRBV30 and TRBJ2-2; D is unclear. The CDR3 loop spans 14 amino acids. Germline V gene lookup returns CDR1 GTSNPN and CDR2 SVGIG (reference sequence). The V end lost 3 bases, the J end lost 0 bases, and 8 bases lay between the germline ends. CDR3 residues: CAWSKEANTGELFF. The CDR3 DNA is TGTGCCTGGAGCAAAGAGGCGAACACCGGGGAGCTGTTTTTT.

The chain carries TRBV11-3 and TRBJ1-1, with a weak D call TRBD1 (6 bases). The germline V and J ends were trimmed by 6 bases and 3 bases, with 11 bases remaining between them. In germline, CDR1 is SGHNT, CDR2 YENEEA. The CDR3 runs to 13 residues. Written as DNA, the CDR3 is TGTGCCAGCAGTTATGACAGGTACACTGAAGCTTTCTTT. Its protein is CASSYDRYTEAFF.

The chain combines TRBV19 with TRBJ1-3; D is undetermined. V was clipped by 10 bases and J by 3 bases, with 13 bases between them. This CDR3 is 13 amino acids long. CDR1 and CDR2 from the germline V gene are LNHDA and SQIVND (reference sequence). The chain's CDR3 is CATQGGFGNTIYF. The CDR3 region has the DNA TGTGCCACCCAAGGAGGGTTTGGAAACACCATATATTTT.

The chain's CDR3 is CASSQAAGTSYGYTF. As DNA, the CDR3 is TGCGCCAGCAGCCAAGCGGCAGGGACGAGCTATGGCTACACCTTC. The rearrangement joins TRBV4-1 to TRBJ1-2, with D tentatively TRBD1 (5 bases). V was trimmed by 1 base and J by 4 bases, leaving 13 bases between them. This CDR3 comprises 15 residues. Germline values: CDR1 MGHRA, CDR2 YSYEKL.

This rearrangement joins TRBV6-5 to TRBJ1-5, with D unresolved. The CDR3 is 15 amino acids. Germline V gene sequence: CDR1 MNHEY, CDR2 SVGAGI. V was cut by 4 bases and J by 3 bases, with 13 bases left in between. CDR3 DNA sequence: TGTGCCAGCAGTTCCCTACGGAGTTACAATCAGCCCCAGCATTTT. It yields the protein CASSSLRSYNQPQHF.

The chain carries TRBV28 and TRBJ1-2; D might be TRBD1 (5 bases). This CDR3 contains 15 residues. V was clipped by 7 bases and J by 4 bases, with 19 bases between them. CDR1 and CDR2 from the germline V gene are MDHEN and SYDVKM. The CDR3 sequence: CASTGTTDYLYGYTF. The CDR3 nucleotides are TGTGCCAGCACCGGGACTACAGATTACCTCTATGGCTACACCTTC.

This clone is a singleton in its sample. The V gene is TRBV30, the J gene TRBJ2-2; tentative D call: TRBD1 (6 bases). CDR1 is GTSNPN and CDR2 is SVGIG in the germline V gene (reference sequence). CDR3 length: 12 amino acids. The CDR3 sequence: CAWGHYTGELFF. In DNA form, the CDR3 reads TGTGCGTGGGGACACTACACCGGGGAGCTGTTTTTT.

V is TRBV5-1 and J is TRBJ2-2, with 8 bases fitting TRBD2. Per the germline V gene, CDR1 is SGHRS and CDR2 is YFSETQ. The CDR3 sequence is 16 residues long. With 2 bases clipped from V and 9 bases from J, the junction kept 12 bases outside the gene matches. The CDR3 loop reads CASSLFGGDNTRELFF. In DNA form, the CDR3 reads TGCGCCAGCAGCTTATTCGGGGGGGACAATACCAGGGAGCTGTTTTTT.